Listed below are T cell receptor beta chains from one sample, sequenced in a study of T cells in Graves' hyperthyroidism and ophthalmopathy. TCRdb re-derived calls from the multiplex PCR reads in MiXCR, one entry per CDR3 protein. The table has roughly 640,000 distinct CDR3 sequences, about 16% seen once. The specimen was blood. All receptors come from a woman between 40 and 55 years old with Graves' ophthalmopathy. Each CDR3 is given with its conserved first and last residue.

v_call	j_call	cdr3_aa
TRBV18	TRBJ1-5	CASSPPEALAGEPQHF
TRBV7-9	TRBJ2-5	CASSISGTAQETQYF
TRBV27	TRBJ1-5	CASSPRRQGSNQPQHF
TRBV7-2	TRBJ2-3	CASSRSGGANTQYF
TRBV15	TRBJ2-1	CATSREGGGAEQFF
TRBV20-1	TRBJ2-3	CSATRDTSTDTQYF
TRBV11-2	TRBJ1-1	CASRSSRGLNTEAFF
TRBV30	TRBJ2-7	CAWAHTYEQYF
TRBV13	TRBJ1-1	CASSAHYRVGYMNTEAFF
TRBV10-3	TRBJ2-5	CAISESTGGETQYF
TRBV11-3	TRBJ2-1	CASSLVVAGGPIYNEQFF
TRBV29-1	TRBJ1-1	CSVAGQANTEAFF
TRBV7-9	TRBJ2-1	CASLRRGQGADSYNEQFF
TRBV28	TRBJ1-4	CASSFPGGNEKLFF
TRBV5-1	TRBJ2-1	CASSLWQGAVEQFF
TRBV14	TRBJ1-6	CASTLWARPTTYNSPLHF
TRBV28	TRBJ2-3	CASTSSIGTDTQYF
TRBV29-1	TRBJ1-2	CSTRQGHYGYTF
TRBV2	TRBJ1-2	CASSFRDRAGYTF
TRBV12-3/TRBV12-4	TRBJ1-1	CASSFGGTEAFF
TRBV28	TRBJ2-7	CASIPGQASYEQYF
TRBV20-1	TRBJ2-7	CSARRAFSSYEQYF
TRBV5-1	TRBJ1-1	CASSSTTDPNTEAFF
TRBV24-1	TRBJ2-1	CATSARTGLFHEQFF
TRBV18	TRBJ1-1	CASSPAINYEAFF
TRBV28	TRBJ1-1	CASRSGQRNTEAFF
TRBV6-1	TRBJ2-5	CASSFRLAGGGETQYF
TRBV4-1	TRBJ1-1	CASSRLGGRTEAFF
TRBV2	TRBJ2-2	CASTAGSAGNTGELFF
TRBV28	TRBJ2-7	CATSLAGVDEQYF
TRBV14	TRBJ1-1	CASSQDWGSGTEAFF
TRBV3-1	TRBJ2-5	CASSEGMGETQYF
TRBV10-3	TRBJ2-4	CAISESGGQAKNIQYF
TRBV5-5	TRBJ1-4	CASSFGGATNEKLFF
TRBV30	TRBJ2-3	CAWSVLAPGTDTQYF
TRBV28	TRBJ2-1	CASSQVGTGDENEQFF
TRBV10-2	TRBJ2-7	CASSEPRPVYEQYF
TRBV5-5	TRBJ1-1	CASSLESELRNTEAFF
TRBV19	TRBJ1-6	CATSGGSSYNSPLHF
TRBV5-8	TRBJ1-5	CASSLEEQGRWPQHF
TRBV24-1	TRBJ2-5	CATSELAGEVETQYF
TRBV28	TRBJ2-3	CASSPFRTDTQYF
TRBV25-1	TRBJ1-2	CASSGGLYGYTF
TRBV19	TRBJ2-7	CASSPGRFEQYF
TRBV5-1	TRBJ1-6	CASRETDNSPLHF
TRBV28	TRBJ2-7	CASFAAREHNEQYF
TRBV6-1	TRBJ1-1	CASIERSWTEAFF
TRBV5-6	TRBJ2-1	CASSIDLAISSRGGDYNEQFF
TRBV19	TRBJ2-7	CASSMWDRSEQYF
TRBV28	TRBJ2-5	CASSFREETQYF